The 25 T cell receptor beta chains given below trace back to one sample, sequenced in a study of cytomegalovirus exposure and HLA in healthy donors. It was with 60 Vbeta and 13 Jbeta primers that the PCR ran. Profiled with immunoSEQ multiplex PCR; TCRdb holds only in-frame clones, not every one. The table has roughly 120,000 clones, around three quarters seen once. Sequencing was carried out using PBMCs. These receptors were collected from a man aged 45-60 years in good health and CMV-seropositive.

The V call is TRBV10-3, the J call TRBJ1-4; 8 nucleotides line up with TRBD1. Germline V gene data show CDR1 as ENHRY and CDR2 as SYGVKD. J lost 9 bases, V lost 5 bases, and 11 bases had no gene match. The CDR3 length is 15 residues. The CDR3 is CAISPGQGVGKKLFF. CDR3 DNA: TGTGCCATCAGTCCCGGACAGGGTGTCGGGAAAAAACTGTTTTTT.

The rearrangement uses TRBV5-4 and TRBJ2-3, with no clear D. Germline V lookup: CDR1 SGHNT, CDR2 YYREEE (reference sequence). Trimming took 0 bases from V and 3 from J, leaving 8 bases between them. The CDR3 totals 14 residues. The CDR3 DNA follows: TGTGCCAGCAGCTTGGAGCTTACTACAGATACGCAGTATTTT. Its translation: CASSLELTTDTQYF.

The gene calls are TRBV7-9 and TRBJ2-3; TRBD2 matches 16 bases. With V trimmed by 4 bases and J by 5 bases, 6 bases remained unmatched. The CDR3 extends over 17 amino acids. CDR1 and CDR2 (germline): SEHNR, FQNEAQ (reference sequence). The CDR3 DNA reads TGTGCCAGCAGCTCGGGACTAGCGGGAGGGCCAGGAGATACGCAGTATTTT. Amino acid sequence: CASSSGLAGGPGDTQYF.

In DNA form, the CDR3 reads TGCGCCAGCGTCCCCGGACTAGCGGGCAGCAATGAGCAGTTCTTC. Translated: CASVPGLAGSNEQFF. The chain combines TRBV10-2 with TRBJ2-1; 11 nucleotides match TRBD2. Germline values: CDR1 WSHSY, CDR2 SAAADI. This CDR3 comprises 15 residues. With V trimmed by 8 bases and J by 6 bases, 9 bases remained unmatched.

V is TRBV7-8 and J is TRBJ1-3, with 9 positions matching TRBD1. Trimming took 3 bases from V and 2 from J; bases not matched to a gene: 5. Looked up from germline, CDR1 is SGHVS and CDR2 is FQNEAQ. The CDR3 runs 16 residues. The CDR3 protein is CASSFTGTGTGNTIYF. The CDR3 bases are TGTGCCAGCAGCTTTACCGGGACAGGGACTGGAAACACCATATATTTT.

This clone was recorded once. The rearrangement uses TRBV30 and TRBJ1-5; a possible D gene is TRBD1 (6 bases). Deletions cut 1 base from V and 6 bases from J, with 22 bases between. Germline assignment: CDR1 GTSNPN and CDR2 SVGIG (reference sequence). The CDR3 contains 17 residues. The CDR3 nucleotides read TGTGCCTGGAGTGGAGGTCAGGGGTTCTTAGTTGGTCAGCCCCAGCATTTT. This codes for CAWSGGQGFLVGQPQHF.

This clone was counted between two and nine times. The genes are TRBV5-1 and TRBJ2-5; the D is unclear. Per the germline V gene, CDR1 is SGHRS and CDR2 is YFSETQ. V was cut by 0 bases and J by 2 bases, with 5 bases left in between. CDR3 length: 13 amino acids. CDR3 in DNA: TGCGCCAGCAGCTTGGCTAAACAAGAGACCCAGTACTTC. Translated: CASSLAKQETQYF.

The chain has TRBV10-1 and TRBJ1-4; possibly TRBD1 for D (6 bases). The CDR3 extends over 16 amino acids. The V and J ends lost 2 bases and 4 bases respectively, with 14 bases between them. Germline lookup yields CDR1 WNHNN and CDR2 SYGVQD (reference sequence). CDR3 DNA: TGCGCCAGCAGTGAGCCCCCGGGACACTTTAATGAAAAACTGTTTTTT. This encodes CASSEPPGHFNEKLFF.

V and J are TRBV5-1 and TRBJ2-1; possible D gene TRBD2, 7 bases. The ends were cut back, 4 bases at V and 4 bases at J, with 18 bases in the middle. Germline V gives CDR1 SGHRS, CDR2 YFSETQ. The CDR3 covers 16 residues. The CDR3 loop reads CASSLSGGGLYNEQFF. The CDR3 DNA reads as TGCGCCAGCAGCCTGAGTGGCGGGGGCCTATACAATGAGCAGTTCTTC.

The chain combines TRBV18 with TRBJ1-5; 9 bases are a match to TRBD1. The V segment lost 5 bases and the J segment 9 bases; nucleotides outside the gene matches: 5. CDR3 length: 13 residues. Germline CDR1 and CDR2: KGHSH and LQKENI. The CDR3 loop reads CASSGDRVAPQHF. The CDR3 DNA is TGTGCCAGCTCAGGGGACAGGGTGGCGCCCCAGCATTTT.

J is TRBJ2-7 and V is TRBV6-1, with no clear D. Germline CDR1 reads MNHNS; CDR2 reads SASEGT. The CDR3 spans 15 residues. V lost 1 base to trimming and J lost 0 bases, with 10 bases between them. The CDR3 nucleotides read TGTGCCAGCAGTGAAGAGTTAGGCGGCTCCTACGAGCAGTACTTC. This codes for CASSEELGGSYEQYF.

V usage is TRBV18 and J usage is TRBJ1-1; 12 bases map to TRBD1. V shed 3 bases, J shed 4 bases, and the junction held 0 bases outside the gene matches. Looked up from germline, CDR1 is KGHSH and CDR2 is LQKENI. The CDR3 totals 14 residues. The CDR3 is CASSPGQGATEAFF. In DNA form, the CDR3 reads TGTGCCAGCTCACCGGGACAGGGGGCCACTGAAGCTTTCTTT. Filled out from reference TRBV18 and TRBJ1-1, the complete variable domain reads NAGVMQNPRHLVRRRGQEARLRCSPMKGHSHVYWYRQLPEEGLKFMVYLQKENIIDESGMPKERFSAEFPKEGPSILRIQQVVRGDSAAYFCASSPGQGATEAFFGQGTRLTVV.

The J gene is TRBJ1-1, the V gene TRBV6-1; possibly TRBD1 for D (5 bases). Between the trimmed V and J ends, which lost 7 bases and 5 bases, there was a span of 17 bases. This CDR3 contains 14 residues. Germline V gene data show CDR1 as MNHNS and CDR2 as SASEGT. Here the CDR3 reads CASTLRGHGTEAFF. The CDR3 DNA is TGTGCCAGCACCTTAAGAGGACACGGGACTGAAGCTTTCTTT.

This clone was picked up one time. The gene calls are TRBV19 and TRBJ2-7, with D maybe TRBD1 (6 bases). Germline assignment: CDR1 LNHDA and CDR2 SQIVND (reference sequence). The CDR3 is 13 residues long. The V and J ends lost 9 bases and 4 bases respectively, with 16 bases between them. CDR3 sequence (DNA): TGTGCCAGCAGTGGGACACCCGCGTACGAGCAGTACTTC. Amino acids: CASSGTPAYEQYF. Supplemented by reference TRBV19 and TRBJ2-7, the full variable domain reads DGGITQSPKYLFRKEGQNVTLSCEQNLNHDAMYWYRQDPGQGLRLIYYSQIVNDFQKGDIAEGYSVSREKKESFPLTVTSAQKNPTAFYLCASSGTPAYEQYFGPGTRLTVT.

The J gene is TRBJ2-5, the V gene TRBV4-2; 11 bases are a match to TRBD2. The CDR3 contains 17 residues. Trimming at V came to 0 bases and at J to 4 bases, leaving 7 bases not matched to a gene. The germline gives CDR1 LGHNA, CDR2 YNFKEQ. The CDR3 reads CASSQDLAGGSVETQYF. The CDR3 DNA is TGTGCCAGCAGCCAAGATCTAGCGGGAGGAAGCGTAGAGACCCAGTACTTC.

This sequence joins TRBV28 and TRBJ1-2; tentatively, D is TRBD1 (6 bases). This CDR3 is built from 12 residues. The V end lost 8 bases, the J end lost 4 bases, and 11 bases lay between the germline ends. Per germline, CDR1 MDHEN and CDR2 SYDVKM. The DNA of the CDR3 is TGTGCCAGCGAAAAAGGGGGCTATGGCTACACCTTC. Amino acids: CASEKGGYGYTF.

Written as DNA, the CDR3 is TGCAGCGTTGCAGGGATGGGCACTGAAGCTTTCTTT. The encoded protein is CSVAGMGTEAFF. The J gene is TRBJ1-1, the V gene TRBV29-1; TRBD1 might be the D (5 bases). The CDR3 runs 12 residues. V was clipped by 4 bases and J by 4 bases, with 10 bases between them. Germline loops: CDR1 SQVTM, CDR2 ANQGSEA.

The J gene is TRBJ2-7, the V gene TRBV4-2, with D possibly TRBD2 on 5 matching bases. This CDR3 comprises 16 residues. The germline V gene encodes CDR1 LGHNA and CDR2 YNFKEQ. The V gene lost 0 bases and the J gene lost 3 bases, with 15 bases spanning the gap. The CDR3 DNA follows: TGTGCCAGCAGCCAAGAATCTAAACTAGGTAACTACGAGCAGTACTTC. Protein: CASSQESKLGNYEQYF.

This clone has only a few counts. The chain is built from TRBV18 and TRBJ2-1, with D unclear. V was cut by 6 bases and J by 7 bases, with 13 bases left in between. CDR1 is KGHSH and CDR2 is LQKENI in the germline V gene. The CDR3 has 13 amino acids. This chain's CDR3 is CASSLLIGNEQFF. The CDR3 DNA reads TGTGCCAGCTCGCTCCTCATCGGTAATGAGCAGTTCTTC. Combining the CDR3 with reference TRBV18 and TRBJ2-1 gives the whole variable domain NAGVMQNPRHLVRRRGQEARLRCSPMKGHSHVYWYRQLPEEGLKFMVYLQKENIIDESGMPKERFSAEFPKEGPSILRIQQVVRGDSAAYFCASSLLIGNEQFFGPGTRLTVL.

The chain recombines TRBV9 with TRBJ2-4; TRBD2 agrees at 7 bases. The germline gives CDR1 SGDLS, CDR2 YYNGEE. Germline trimming cut 0 bases from V and 1 base from J; bases unmatched to any gene: 10. The CDR3 sequence is 18 residues long. CDR3 sequence (DNA): TGTGCCAGCAGCGTAGAGGGAGGGATCTTAGGTGCCAAAAACATTCAGTACTTC. This translates into CASSVEGGILGAKNIQYF. Using reference TRBV9 and TRBJ2-4 for the parts outside the CDR3, the full variable domain is DSGVTQTPKHLITATGQRVTLRCSPRSGDLSVYWYQQSLDQGLQFLIQYYNGEERAKGNILERFSAQQFPDLHSELNLSSLELGDSALYFCASSVEGGILGAKNIQYFGAGTRLSVL.

This chain links TRBV15 with TRBJ2-7; TRBD2 aligns across 9 bases. CDR1 is LNHNV, CDR2 YYDKDF, per germline (reference sequence). The CDR3 has 18 amino acids. Losses at the gene ends were 1 base for V and 2 bases for J; bases not matched to a gene: 12. The CDR3 loop is CATSRAVGLAGRPYEQYF. DNA of the CDR3: TGTGCCACCAGCAGAGCAGTCGGGCTAGCGGGGAGGCCCTACGAGCAGTACTTC.

This chain connects TRBV6-1 to TRBJ2-2, with D possibly being TRBD1 (5 bases). The V gene's germline CDR1 is MNHNS and CDR2 SASEGT. Trimming stripped 0 bases from V and 3 bases from J, with 8 bases between. This CDR3 region has 15 residues. CDR3 nucleotide sequence: TGTGCCAGCAGTGAAGCGACAGTTTACACCGGGGAGCTGTTTTTT. It encodes CASSEATVYTGELFF.

The chain recombines TRBV28 with TRBJ1-1; D is undetermined. V lost 6 bases to trimming and J lost 1 base, with 15 bases between them. Germline V CDR1 and CDR2: MDHEN, SYDVKM. The CDR3 covers 15 residues. CDR3 sequence (DNA): TGTGCCAGCAGCACCAGTACAGCCCAGAACACTGAAGCTTTCTTT. Translating it yields CASSTSTAQNTEAFF.

The chain recombines TRBV27 with TRBJ1-6; the match to TRBD1 covers 8 bases. V dropped 5 bases and J dropped 10; count of bases not matched to a gene: 13. In germline, CDR1 is MNHEY, CDR2 SMNVEV (reference sequence). CDR3 length: 16 residues. CDR3: CASSAAGGYQRSPLHF. The DNA for the CDR3 is TGTGCCAGCAGTGCCGCAGGGGGCTATCAAAGATCACCCCTCCACTTT.

This sequence joins TRBV6-1 and TRBJ2-7; 9 bases match TRBD2. Germline V gene lookup returns CDR1 MNHNS and CDR2 SASEGT. With 4 bases clipped from V and 7 bases from J, the junction kept 11 bases outside the gene matches. The CDR3 is 15 amino acids. In DNA, the CDR3 is TGTGCCAGCAGTGCAGCGACTAGCGGCTCCTCTGAGCAGTACTTC. Translation: CASSAATSGSSEQYF.